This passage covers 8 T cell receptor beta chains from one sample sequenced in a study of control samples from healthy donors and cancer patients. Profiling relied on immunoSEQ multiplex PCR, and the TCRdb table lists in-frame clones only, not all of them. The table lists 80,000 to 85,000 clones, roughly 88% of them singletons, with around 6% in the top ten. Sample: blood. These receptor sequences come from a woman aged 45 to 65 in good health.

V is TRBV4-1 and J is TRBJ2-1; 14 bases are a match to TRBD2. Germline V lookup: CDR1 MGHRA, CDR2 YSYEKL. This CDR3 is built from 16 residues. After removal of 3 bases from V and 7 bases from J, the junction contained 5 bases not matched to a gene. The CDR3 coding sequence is TGCGCCAGCAGCCAGGACGGGACTAGCGGGGGTAATGAGCAGTTCTTC. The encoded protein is CASSQDGTSGGNEQFF.

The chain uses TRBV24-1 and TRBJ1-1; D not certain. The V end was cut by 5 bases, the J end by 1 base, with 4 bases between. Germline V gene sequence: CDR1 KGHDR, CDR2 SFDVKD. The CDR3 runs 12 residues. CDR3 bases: TGTGCCACCAGTGGAGGGAACACTGAAGCTTTCTTT. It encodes CATSGGNTEAFF.

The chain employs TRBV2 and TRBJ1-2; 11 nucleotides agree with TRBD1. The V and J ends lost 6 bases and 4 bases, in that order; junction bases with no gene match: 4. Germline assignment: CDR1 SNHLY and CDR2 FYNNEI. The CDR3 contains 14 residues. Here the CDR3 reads CASSWDRGSYGYTF. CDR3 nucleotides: TGTGCCAGCAGCTGGGACAGGGGGTCCTATGGCTACACCTTC.

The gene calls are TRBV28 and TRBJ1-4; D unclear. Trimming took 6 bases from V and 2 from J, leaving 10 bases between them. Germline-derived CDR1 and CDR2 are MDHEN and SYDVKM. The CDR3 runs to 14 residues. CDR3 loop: CASSSFGTNEKLFF. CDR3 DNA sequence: TGTGCCAGCAGCTCATTTGGGACTAATGAAAAACTGTTTTTT.

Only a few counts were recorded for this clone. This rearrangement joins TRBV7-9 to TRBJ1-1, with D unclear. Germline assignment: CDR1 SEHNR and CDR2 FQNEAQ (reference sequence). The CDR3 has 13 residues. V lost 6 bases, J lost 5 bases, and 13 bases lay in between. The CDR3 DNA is TGTGCCAGCAGTCTTTTTTCGGAGACTGAAGCTTTCTTT. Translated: CASSLFSETEAFF.

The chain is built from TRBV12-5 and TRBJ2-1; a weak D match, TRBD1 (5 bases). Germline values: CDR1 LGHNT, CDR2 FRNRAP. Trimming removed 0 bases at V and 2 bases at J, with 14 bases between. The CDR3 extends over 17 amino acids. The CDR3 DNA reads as TGTGCTAGTGGTTTGGTACTCTTACAGGCACCCTACAATGAGCAGTTCTTC. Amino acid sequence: CASGLVLLQAPYNEQFF.

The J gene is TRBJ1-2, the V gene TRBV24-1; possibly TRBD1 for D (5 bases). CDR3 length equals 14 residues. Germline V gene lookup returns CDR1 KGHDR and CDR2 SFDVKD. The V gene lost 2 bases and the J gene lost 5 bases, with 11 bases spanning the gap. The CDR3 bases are TGTGCCACCAGTGATTCCGGGACTGGTTATGGCTACACCTTC. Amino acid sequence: CATSDSGTGYGYTF.

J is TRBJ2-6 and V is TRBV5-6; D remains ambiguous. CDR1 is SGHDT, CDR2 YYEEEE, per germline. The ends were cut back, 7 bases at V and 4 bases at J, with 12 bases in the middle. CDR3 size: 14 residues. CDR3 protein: CASGVVSGANVLTF. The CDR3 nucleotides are TGTGCCAGCGGAGTGGTGTCAGGGGCCAACGTCCTGACTTTC.